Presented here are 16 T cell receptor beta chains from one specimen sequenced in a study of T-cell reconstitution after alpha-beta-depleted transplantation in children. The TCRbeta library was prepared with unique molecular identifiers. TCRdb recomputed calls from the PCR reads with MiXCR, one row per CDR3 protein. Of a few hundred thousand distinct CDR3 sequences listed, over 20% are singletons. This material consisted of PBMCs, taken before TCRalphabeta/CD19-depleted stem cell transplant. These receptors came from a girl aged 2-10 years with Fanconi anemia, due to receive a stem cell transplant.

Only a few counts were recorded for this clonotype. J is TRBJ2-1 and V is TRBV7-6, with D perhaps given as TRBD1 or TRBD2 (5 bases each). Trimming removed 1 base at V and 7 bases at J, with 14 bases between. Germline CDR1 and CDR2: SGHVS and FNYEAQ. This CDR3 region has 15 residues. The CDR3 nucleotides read TGTGCCAGCAGCTTAGAAGGTCACGGGACGAATGAGCAGTTCTTC. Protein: CASSLEGHGTNEQFF.

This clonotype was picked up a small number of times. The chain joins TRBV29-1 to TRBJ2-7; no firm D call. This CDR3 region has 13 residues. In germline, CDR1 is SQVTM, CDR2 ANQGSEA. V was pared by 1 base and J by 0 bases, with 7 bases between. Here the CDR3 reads CSVEGISSYEQYF. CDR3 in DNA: TGCAGCGTTGAAGGTATAAGCTCCTACGAGCAGTACTTC.

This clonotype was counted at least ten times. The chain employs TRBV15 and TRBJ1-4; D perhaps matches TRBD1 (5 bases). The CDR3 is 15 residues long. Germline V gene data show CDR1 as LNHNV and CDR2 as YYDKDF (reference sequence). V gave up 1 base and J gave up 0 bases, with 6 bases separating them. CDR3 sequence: CATSRGGATNEKLFF. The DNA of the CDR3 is TGTGCCACCAGCAGAGGGGGGGCAACTAATGAAAAACTGTTTTTT.

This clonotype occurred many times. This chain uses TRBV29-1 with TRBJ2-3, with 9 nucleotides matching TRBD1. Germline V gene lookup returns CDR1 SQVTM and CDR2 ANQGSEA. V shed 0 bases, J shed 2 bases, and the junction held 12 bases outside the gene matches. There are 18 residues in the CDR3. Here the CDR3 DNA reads TGCAGCGTTGAAGATAAGTTTCGGTGGACAGGGGACACAGATACGCAGTATTTT. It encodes CSVEDKFRWTGDTDTQYF.

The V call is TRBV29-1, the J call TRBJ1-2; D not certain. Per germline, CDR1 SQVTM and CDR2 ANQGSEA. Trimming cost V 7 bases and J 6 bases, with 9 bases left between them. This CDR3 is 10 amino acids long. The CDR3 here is CSAEGDGYTF. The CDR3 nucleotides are TGCAGCGCCGAAGGTGATGGCTACACCTTC.

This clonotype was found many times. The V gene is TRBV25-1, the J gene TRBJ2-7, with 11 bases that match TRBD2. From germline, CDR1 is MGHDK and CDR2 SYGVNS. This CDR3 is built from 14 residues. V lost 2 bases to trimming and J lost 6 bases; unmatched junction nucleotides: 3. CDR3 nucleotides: TGTGCCAGCAGTGAACTAGCGGGAGGCTTCGAGCAGTACTTC. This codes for CASSELAGGFEQYF.

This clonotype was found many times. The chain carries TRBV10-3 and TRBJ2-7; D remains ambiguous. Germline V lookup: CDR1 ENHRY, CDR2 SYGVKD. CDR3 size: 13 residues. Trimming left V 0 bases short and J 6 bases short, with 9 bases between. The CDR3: CAISESGPPEQYF. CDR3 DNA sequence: TGTGCCATCAGTGAGTCAGGGCCCCCCGAGCAGTACTTC.

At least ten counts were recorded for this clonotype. For the CDR3, the DNA is TGTGCCAGCAGTGGCCACAGGGGGCTAAATTACAATGAGCAGTTCTTC. It is translated as CASSGHRGLNYNEQFF. The chain joins TRBV2 to TRBJ2-1; 9 positions agree with TRBD1. Losses at the gene ends were 4 bases for V and 4 bases for J; bases not matched to a gene: 8. The CDR3 contains 16 residues. Germline CDR1 reads SNHLY; CDR2 reads FYNNEI.

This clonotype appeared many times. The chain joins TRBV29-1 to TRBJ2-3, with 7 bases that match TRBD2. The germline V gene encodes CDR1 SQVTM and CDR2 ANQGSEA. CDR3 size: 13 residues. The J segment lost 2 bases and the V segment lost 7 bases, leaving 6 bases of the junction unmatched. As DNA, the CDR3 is TGCAGCGGTCAGCGGGAAGACACAGATACGCAGTATTTT. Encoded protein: CSGQREDTDTQYF.

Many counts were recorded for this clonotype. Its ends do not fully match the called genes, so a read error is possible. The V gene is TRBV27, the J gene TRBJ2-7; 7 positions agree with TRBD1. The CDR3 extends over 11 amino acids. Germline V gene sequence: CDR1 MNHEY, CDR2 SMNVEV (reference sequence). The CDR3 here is CAGSSWTGSYF. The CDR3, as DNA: TGTGCCGGCAGTTCGTGGACAGGAAGCTACTTC.

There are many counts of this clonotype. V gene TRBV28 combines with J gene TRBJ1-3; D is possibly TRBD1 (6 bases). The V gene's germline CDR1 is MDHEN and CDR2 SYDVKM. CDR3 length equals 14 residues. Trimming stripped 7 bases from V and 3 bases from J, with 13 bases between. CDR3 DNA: TGTGCCAGCACCCCGGACAGTTATGGAAACACCATATATTTT. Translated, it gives CASTPDSYGNTIYF.

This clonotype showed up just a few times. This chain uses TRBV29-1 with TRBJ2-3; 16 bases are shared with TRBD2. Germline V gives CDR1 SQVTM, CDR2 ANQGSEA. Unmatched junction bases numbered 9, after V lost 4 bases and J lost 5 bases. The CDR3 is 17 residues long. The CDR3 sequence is CSVGKGTSGRAGDTQYF. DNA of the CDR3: TGCAGCGTTGGAAAGGGGACTAGCGGGAGGGCCGGAGATACGCAGTATTTT.

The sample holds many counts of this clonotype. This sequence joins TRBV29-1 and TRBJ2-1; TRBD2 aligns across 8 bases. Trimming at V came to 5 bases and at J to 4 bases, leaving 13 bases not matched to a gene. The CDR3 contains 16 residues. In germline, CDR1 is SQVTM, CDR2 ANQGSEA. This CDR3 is CSVRGSGESLYNEQFF. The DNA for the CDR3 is TGCAGCGTTCGCGGTAGCGGGGAAAGCTTGTACAATGAGCAGTTCTTC.

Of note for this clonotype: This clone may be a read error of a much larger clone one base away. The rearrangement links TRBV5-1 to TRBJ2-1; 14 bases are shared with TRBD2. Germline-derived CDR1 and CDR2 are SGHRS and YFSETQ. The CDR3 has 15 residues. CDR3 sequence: CASRGLAGEYNEQIF. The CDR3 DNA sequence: TGCGCCAGCAGGGGACTAGCGGGGGAGTACAATGAGCAGATCTTC.

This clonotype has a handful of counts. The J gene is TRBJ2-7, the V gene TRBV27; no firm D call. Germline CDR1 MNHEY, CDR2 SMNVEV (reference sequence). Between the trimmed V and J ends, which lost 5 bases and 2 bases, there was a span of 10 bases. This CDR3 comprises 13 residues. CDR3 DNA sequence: TGTGCCAGCAGTCCTAGTCCAGCCTACGAGCAGTACTTC. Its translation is CASSPSPAYEQYF.

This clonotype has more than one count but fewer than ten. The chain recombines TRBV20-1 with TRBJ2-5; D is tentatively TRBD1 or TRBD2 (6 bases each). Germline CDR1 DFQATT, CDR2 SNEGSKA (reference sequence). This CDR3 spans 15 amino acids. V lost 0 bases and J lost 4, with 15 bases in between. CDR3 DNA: TGCAGTGCTAGAGATCCAGGGAAGGGGGGAGAGACCCAGTACTTC. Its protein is CSARDPGKGGETQYF.